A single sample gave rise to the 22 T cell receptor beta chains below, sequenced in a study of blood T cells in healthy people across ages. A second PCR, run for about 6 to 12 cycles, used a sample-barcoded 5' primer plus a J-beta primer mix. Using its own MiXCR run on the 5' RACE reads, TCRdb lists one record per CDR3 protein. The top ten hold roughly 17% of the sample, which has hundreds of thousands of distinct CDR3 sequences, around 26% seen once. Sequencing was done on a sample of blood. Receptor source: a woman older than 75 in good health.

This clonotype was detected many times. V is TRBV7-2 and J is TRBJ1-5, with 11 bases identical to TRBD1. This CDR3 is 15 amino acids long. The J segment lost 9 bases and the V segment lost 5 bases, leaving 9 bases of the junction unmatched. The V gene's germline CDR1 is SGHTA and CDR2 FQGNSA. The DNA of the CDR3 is TGTGCCAGCAGCCAAGGACAGGGGGCGAAGGTGCCCCAGCATTTT. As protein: CASSQGQGAKVPQHF.

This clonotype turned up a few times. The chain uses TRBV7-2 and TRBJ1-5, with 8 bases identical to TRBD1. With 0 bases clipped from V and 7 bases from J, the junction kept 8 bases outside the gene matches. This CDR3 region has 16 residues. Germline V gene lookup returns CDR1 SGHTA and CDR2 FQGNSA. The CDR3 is CASSLAGTGSVQPQHF. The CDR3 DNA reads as TGTGCCAGCAGCTTAGCTGGGACAGGATCCGTCCAGCCCCAGCATTTT.

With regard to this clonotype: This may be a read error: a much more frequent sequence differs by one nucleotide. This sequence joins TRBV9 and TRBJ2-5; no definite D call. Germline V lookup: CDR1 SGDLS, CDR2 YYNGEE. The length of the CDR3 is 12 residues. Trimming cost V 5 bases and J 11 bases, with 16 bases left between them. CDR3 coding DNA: TGTGCCAGCAGTCCTCTTTGGGATGAGCAGTACTTC. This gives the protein CASSPLWDEQYF.

The CDR3 is CASSSSYGTNEKLFF. CDR3 DNA sequence: TGCGCCAGCAGCTCATCATACGGGACGAATGAAAAACTGTTTTTT. This sequence joins TRBV5-1 and TRBJ1-4, with a possible D match to TRBD1 (5 bases). V lost 3 bases and J lost 5, with 14 bases in between. In germline, CDR1 is SGHRS, CDR2 YFSETQ. The CDR3 runs to 15 residues. The full variable domain, rest sourced from reference TRBV5-1 and TRBJ1-4, is KAGVTQTPRYLIKTRGQQVTLSCSPISGHRSVSWYQQTPGQGLQFLFEYFSETQRNKGNFPGRFSGRQFSNSRSEMNVSTLELGDSALYLCASSSSYGTNEKLFFGSGTQLSVL.

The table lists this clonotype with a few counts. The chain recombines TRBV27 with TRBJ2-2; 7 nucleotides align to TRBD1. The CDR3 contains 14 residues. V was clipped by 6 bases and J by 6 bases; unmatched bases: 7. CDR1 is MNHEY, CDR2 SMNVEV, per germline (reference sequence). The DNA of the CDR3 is TGTGCCAGCAGACAAACAGGGGCGGCCGGGGAGCTGTTTTTT. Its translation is CASRQTGAAGELFF.

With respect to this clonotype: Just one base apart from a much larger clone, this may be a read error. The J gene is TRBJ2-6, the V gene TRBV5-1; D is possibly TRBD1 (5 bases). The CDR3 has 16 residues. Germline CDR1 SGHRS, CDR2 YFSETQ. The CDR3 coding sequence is TGCGCCAGCGGACGGACGGCAAGCTCTGGGGCCAACGTCCGGACTTTC. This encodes CASGRTASSGANVRTF.

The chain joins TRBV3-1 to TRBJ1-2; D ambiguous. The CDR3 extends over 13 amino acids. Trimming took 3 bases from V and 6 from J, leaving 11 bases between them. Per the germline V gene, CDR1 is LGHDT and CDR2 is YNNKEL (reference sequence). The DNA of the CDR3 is TGTGCCAGCAGCCATGCAGTGTTTGATGGCTACACCTTC. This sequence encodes CASSHAVFDGYTF.

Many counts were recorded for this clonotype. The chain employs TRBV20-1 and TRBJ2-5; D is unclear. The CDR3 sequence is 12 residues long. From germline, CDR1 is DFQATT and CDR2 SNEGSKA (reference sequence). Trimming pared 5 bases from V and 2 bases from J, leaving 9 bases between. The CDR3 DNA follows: TGCAGTGCTTGGATTGGACAAGAGACCCAGTACTTC. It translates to CSAWIGQETQYF.

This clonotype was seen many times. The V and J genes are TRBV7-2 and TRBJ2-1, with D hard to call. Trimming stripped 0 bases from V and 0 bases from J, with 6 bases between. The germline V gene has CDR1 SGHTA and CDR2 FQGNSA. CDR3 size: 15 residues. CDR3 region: CASSLALLSYNEQFF. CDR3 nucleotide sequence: TGTGCCAGCAGCTTAGCGCTTCTCTCCTACAATGAGCAGTTCTTC.

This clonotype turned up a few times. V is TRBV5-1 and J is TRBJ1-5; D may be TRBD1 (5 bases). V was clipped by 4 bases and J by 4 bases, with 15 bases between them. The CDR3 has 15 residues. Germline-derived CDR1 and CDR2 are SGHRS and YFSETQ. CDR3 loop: CASSPGTFNNQPQHF. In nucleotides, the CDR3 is TGCGCCAGCAGCCCCGGGACCTTTAATAATCAGCCCCAGCATTTT.

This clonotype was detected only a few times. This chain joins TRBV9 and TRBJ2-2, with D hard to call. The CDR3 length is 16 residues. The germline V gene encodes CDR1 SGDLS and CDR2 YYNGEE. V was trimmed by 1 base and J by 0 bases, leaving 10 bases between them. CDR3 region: CASSVLPATNTGELFF. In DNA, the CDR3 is TGTGCCAGCAGCGTATTGCCAGCGACGAACACCGGGGAGCTGTTTTTT.

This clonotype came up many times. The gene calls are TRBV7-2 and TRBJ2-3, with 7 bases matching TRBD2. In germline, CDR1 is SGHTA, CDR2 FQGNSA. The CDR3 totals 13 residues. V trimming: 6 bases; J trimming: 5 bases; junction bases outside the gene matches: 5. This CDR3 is CASSGGVGDTQYF. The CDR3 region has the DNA TGTGCCAGCAGTGGGGGGGTTGGAGATACGCAGTATTTT.

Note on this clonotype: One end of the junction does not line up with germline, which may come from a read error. CDR3: CANSSDSFNQPQHF. For the CDR3, the DNA is TGTGCCAACAGTTCGGACAGCTTCAATCAGCCCCAGCATTTT. This chain uses TRBV6-5 with TRBJ1-5; weak D call: TRBD1 (6 bases). The length of the CDR3 is 14 residues. CDR1 and CDR2 from the germline V gene are MNHEY and SVGAGI.

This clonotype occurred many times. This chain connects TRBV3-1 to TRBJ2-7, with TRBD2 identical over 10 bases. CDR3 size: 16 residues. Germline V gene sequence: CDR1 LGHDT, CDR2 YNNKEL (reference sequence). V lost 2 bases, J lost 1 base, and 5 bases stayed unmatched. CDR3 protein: CASSQPPSGGSYEQYF. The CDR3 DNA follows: TGTGCCAGCAGCCAACCACCTAGCGGGGGTTCCTACGAGCAGTACTTC.

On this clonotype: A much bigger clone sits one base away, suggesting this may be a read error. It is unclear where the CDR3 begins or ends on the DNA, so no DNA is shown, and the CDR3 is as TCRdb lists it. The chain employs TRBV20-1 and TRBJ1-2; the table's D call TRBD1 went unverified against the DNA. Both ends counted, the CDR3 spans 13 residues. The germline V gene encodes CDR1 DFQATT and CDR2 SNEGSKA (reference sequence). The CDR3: CSAVDRGNYGCTF.

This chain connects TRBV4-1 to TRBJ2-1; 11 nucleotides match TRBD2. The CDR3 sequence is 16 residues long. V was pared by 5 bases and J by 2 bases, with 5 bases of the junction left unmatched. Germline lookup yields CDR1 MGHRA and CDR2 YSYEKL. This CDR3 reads CASSARLAGTYNEQFF. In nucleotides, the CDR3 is TGCGCCAGCAGCGCCCGACTAGCGGGGACCTACAATGAGCAGTTCTTC.

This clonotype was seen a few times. This CDR3 reads CSAPGTSGRDTQYF. CDR3 sequence (DNA): TGCAGTGCGCCCGGGACTAGCGGACGAGATACGCAGTATTTT. V is TRBV20-1 and J is TRBJ2-3; 11 bases are shared with TRBD2. Losses at the gene ends were 6 bases for V and 5 bases for J; bases not matched to a gene: 7. CDR3 length: 14 residues. Germline CDR1 DFQATT, CDR2 SNEGSKA (reference sequence).

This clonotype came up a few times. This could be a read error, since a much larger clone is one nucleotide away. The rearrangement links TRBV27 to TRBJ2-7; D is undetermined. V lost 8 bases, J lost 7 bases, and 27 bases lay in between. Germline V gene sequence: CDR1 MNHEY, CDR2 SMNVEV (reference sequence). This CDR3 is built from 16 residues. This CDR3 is CASGLSVLSSYNEQYF. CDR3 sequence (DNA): TGTGCCAGCGGCCTTAGTGTCCTCAGCTCCTACAATGAGCAGTACTTC.

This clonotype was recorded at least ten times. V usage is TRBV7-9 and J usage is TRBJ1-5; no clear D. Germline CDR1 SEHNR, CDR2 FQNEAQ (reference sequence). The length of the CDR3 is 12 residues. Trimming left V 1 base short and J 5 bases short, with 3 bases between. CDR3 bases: TGTGCCAGCAGCTTAGATCATCAGCCCCAGCATTTT. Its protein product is CASSLDHQPQHF.

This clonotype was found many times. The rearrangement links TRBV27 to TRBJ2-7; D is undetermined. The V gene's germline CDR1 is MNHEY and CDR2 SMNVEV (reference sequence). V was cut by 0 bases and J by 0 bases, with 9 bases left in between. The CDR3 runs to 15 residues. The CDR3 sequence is CASSLSYSASYEQYF. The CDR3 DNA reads TGTGCCAGCAGTTTATCGTACAGCGCCTCCTACGAGCAGTACTTC.

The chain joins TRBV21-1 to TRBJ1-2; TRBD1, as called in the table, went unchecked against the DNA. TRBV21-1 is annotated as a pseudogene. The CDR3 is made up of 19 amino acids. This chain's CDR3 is CASSKASKGDSSKNYGYTF. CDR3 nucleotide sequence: TGTGCCAGCAGCAAAGCCTCCAAAGGGGACAGCTCAAAGAACTATGGCTACACCTTC.

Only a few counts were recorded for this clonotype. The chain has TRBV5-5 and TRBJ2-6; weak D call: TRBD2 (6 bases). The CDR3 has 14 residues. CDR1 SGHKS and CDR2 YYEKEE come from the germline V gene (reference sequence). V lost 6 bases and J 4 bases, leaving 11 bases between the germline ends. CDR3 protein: CASTSGRGANVLTF. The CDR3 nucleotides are TGTGCCAGCACCTCAGGGAGGGGGGCCAACGTCCTGACTTTC.